Shown below are 20 T cell receptor beta chains from a single sample sequenced in a study of TIL therapy for anti-PD-1-resistant metastatic lung cancer. The libraries were made with immunoSEQ v3. Libraries were prepared by immunoSEQ multiplex PCR; TCRdb keeps only in-frame clonotypes and omits some of them. The sample includes nearly 60,000 clones, roughly 70% of them seen just once. The time point here: pre-treatment sample, taken before nivolumab and TIL therapy. The source material was blood, sampled at baseline. These receptors all stem from a person between 30 and 80 years old with non-small cell lung cancer.

The chain carries TRBV11-3 and TRBJ2-2; D gene uncertain. The CDR3 runs 17 residues. The germline V gene encodes CDR1 SGHNT and CDR2 YENEEA. Trimming shortened V by 0 bases and J by 0 bases, and 11 bases separated the two germline ends. CDR3 DNA sequence: TGTGCCAGCAGCTTAGATTCCTGGCCAACGAACACCGGGGAGCTGTTTTTT. It specifies CASSLDSWPTNTGELFF.

The chain recombines TRBV11-2 with TRBJ2-7; TRBD1 matches at 10 bases. From germline, CDR1 is SGHAT and CDR2 FQNNGV. Germline trimming cut 6 bases from V and 2 bases from J; bases unmatched to any gene: 10. CDR3 length: 16 residues. CDR3 residues: CASRRAGQGRTYEQYF. The CDR3, as DNA: TGTGCCAGCAGGCGGGCGGGACAGGGGCGAACCTACGAGCAGTACTTC.

The gene calls are TRBV5-4 and TRBJ2-7; TRBD2 matches at 13 bases. The J segment lost 5 bases and the V segment lost 2 bases, leaving 4 bases of the junction unmatched. From germline, CDR1 is SGHNT and CDR2 YYREEE (reference sequence). This CDR3 has 15 residues. The CDR3 sequence is CASSLLAGGFHEQYF. In DNA form, the CDR3 reads TGTGCCAGCAGCTTACTAGCGGGAGGGTTCCACGAGCAGTACTTC.

The sample holds a few counts of this clone. CDR3 loop: CASSLLNQPQHF. The CDR3 nucleotides are TGTGCCAGCAGCTTGCTGAATCAGCCCCAGCATTTT. The genes are TRBV11-2 and TRBJ1-5; D gene unclear. The V gene's germline CDR1 is SGHAT and CDR2 FQNNGV. The V and J ends lost 3 bases and 4 bases respectively, with 4 bases between them. The CDR3 is made up of 12 amino acids.

The rearrangement uses TRBV30 and TRBJ2-7, with 7 nucleotides matching TRBD1. The junction had 5 bases not matched to a gene; V was cut back by 5 bases and J by 7 bases. This CDR3 contains 11 residues. Germline-derived CDR1 and CDR2 are GTSNPN and SVGIG (reference sequence). The CDR3: CAWVQGLEQYF. CDR3 in DNA: TGTGCCTGGGTACAGGGGCTTGAGCAGTACTTC.

The sample holds a few counts of this clone. This sequence joins TRBV5-8 and TRBJ2-1; the D is unclear. Looked up from germline, CDR1 is SGHTS and CDR2 is YDEGEE. V was cut by 3 bases and J by 7 bases, with 8 bases left in between. This CDR3 has 12 residues. CDR3 DNA sequence: TGTGCCAGCAGCTCAAATAGAAATGAGCAGTTCTTC. It encodes CASSSNRNEQFF.

The chain carries TRBV5-1 and TRBJ2-2, with D perhaps matching TRBD2 (6 bases). Germline lookup yields CDR1 SGHRS and CDR2 YFSETQ. Trimming removed 4 bases from V and 6 bases from J, with 19 bases in between. This CDR3 has 16 residues. The CDR3 DNA sequence: TGCGCCAGCAGCGCCGGCGGGGCGCCAACCCCCGGGGAGCTGTTTTTT. It specifies CASSAGGAPTPGELFF.

The V call is TRBV7-2, the J call TRBJ1-1; D gene unclear. V was shortened by 1 base and J by 1 base, with 13 bases between the two germline ends. The CDR3 is 16 residues long. Germline V gene lookup returns CDR1 SGHTA and CDR2 FQGNSA. The CDR3 region is CASSLGTRAGNTEAFF. CDR3 DNA sequence: TGTGCCAGCAGCTTAGGAACGCGGGCAGGGAACACTGAAGCTTTCTTT.

The gene calls are TRBV19 and TRBJ2-6; D unresolved. Trimming removed 1 base from V and 3 bases from J, with 16 bases in between. Germline CDR1 reads LNHDA; CDR2 reads SQIVND (reference sequence). The CDR3 is 18 residues long. The CDR3 DNA is TGTGCCAGTAGTATAGTGAGCAGGCAGATTGGTGGGGCCAACGTCCTGACTTTC. Its translation: CASSIVSRQIGGANVLTF.

V gene TRBV7-2 combines with J gene TRBJ1-3; 7 positions agree with TRBD1. V trimming: 4 bases; J trimming: 4 bases; junction bases outside the gene matches: 10. Germline assignment: CDR1 SGHTA and CDR2 FQGNSA. There are 16 residues in the CDR3. The CDR3 here is CASSSQGGASGNTIYF. The CDR3 region has the DNA TGTGCCAGCAGCTCCCAGGGGGGGGCGTCAGGAAACACCATATATTTT. The full variable domain, its missing parts supplied by reference TRBV7-2 and TRBJ1-3, is GAGVSQSPSNKVTEKGKDVELRCDPISGHTALYWYRQSLGQGLEFLIYFQGNSAPDKSGLPSDRFSAERTGGSVSTLTIQRTQQEDSAVYLCASSSQGGASGNTIYFGEGSWLTVV.

This clone was found once. The genes are TRBV7-6 and TRBJ2-1, with D tentatively TRBD2 (6 bases). This CDR3 contains 18 residues. Trimming removed 5 bases at V and 5 bases at J, with 25 bases between. CDR1 and CDR2 from the germline V gene are SGHVS and FNYEAQ. This CDR3 is CASSLQAPGTLVNNEQFF. CDR3 DNA sequence: TGTGCCAGCAGCCTTCAAGCCCCCGGGACTCTCGTTAACAATGAGCAGTTCTTC. The full variable domain, rest sourced from reference TRBV7-6 and TRBJ2-1, is GAGVSQSPRYKVTKRGQDVALRCDPISGHVSLYWYRQALGQGPEFLTYFNYEAQQDKSGLPNDRFSAERPEGSISTLTIQRTEQRDSAMYRCASSLQAPGTLVNNEQFFGPGTRLTVL.

The CDR3 protein is CASSLERLAGGQETQYF. CDR3 nucleotides: TGCGCCAGCAGCTTGGAACGATTAGCGGGGGGCCAAGAGACCCAGTACTTC. The rearrangement uses TRBV5-1 and TRBJ2-5; 10 positions match TRBD2. CDR1 is SGHRS and CDR2 is YFSETQ in the germline V gene. V was pared by 0 bases and J by 1 base, with 6 bases of the junction left unmatched. The length of the CDR3 is 17 residues.

This clone came up once. The J gene is TRBJ2-1, the V gene TRBV13; 13 bases line up with TRBD2. Germline CDR1 reads PRHDT; CDR2 reads FYEKMQ (reference sequence). The CDR3 has 19 residues. Losses at the gene ends were 1 base for V and 6 bases for J; bases not matched to a gene: 12. The CDR3 loop is CASSLVTATSGRKRNEQFF. The CDR3 DNA reads TGTGCCAGCAGCTTAGTGACGGCGACTAGCGGGAGGAAGCGCAATGAGCAGTTCTTC.

This clone was counted between two and nine times. CDR3 DNA sequence: TGTGCCAGCAGCTTAACCTCCGTAAGCTCTGGAAACACCATATATTTT. Translating gives CASSLTSVSSGNTIYF. The J gene is TRBJ1-3, the V gene TRBV7-2, with D uncertain. The CDR3 contains 16 residues. Trimming took off 2 bases at V and 0 bases at J, with 11 bases between the two ends. Germline-derived CDR1 and CDR2 are SGHTA and FQGNSA.

The chain carries TRBV6-5 and TRBJ2-2, with D maybe TRBD1 (6 bases). Deletions cut 2 bases from V and 6 bases from J, with 16 bases between. Germline V gene lookup returns CDR1 MNHEY and CDR2 SVGAGI. This CDR3 is 16 amino acids long. This CDR3 reads CASSYRKTGLAGELFF. The CDR3 DNA sequence: TGTGCCAGCAGTTACCGGAAAACAGGGTTGGCCGGGGAGCTGTTTTTT.

The chain joins TRBV10-3 to TRBJ1-4; 7 bases line up with TRBD1. Germline lookup yields CDR1 ENHRY and CDR2 SYGVKD. The CDR3 has 16 residues. Trimming cost V 0 bases and J 2 bases; bases outside gene matches: 3. CDR3 bases: TGTGCCATCAGTGAGTCAACAGGGGCGACTAATGAAAAACTGTTTTTT. It specifies CAISESTGATNEKLFF.

The rearrangement links TRBV4-3 to TRBJ2-5, with TRBD1 identical over 10 bases. The CDR3 totals 15 residues. The V segment lost 4 bases and the J segment 4 bases; nucleotides outside the gene matches: 6. The germline gives CDR1 LGHNA, CDR2 YSLEER. The CDR3 DNA follows: TGCGCCAGCAGCCTGACAGGGGGCGTAGGAGAGACCCAGTACTTC. As protein: CASSLTGGVGETQYF.

This chain uses TRBV28 with TRBJ1-5; D gene unclear. Deletions cut 2 bases from V and 5 bases from J, with 16 bases between. The CDR3 contains 16 residues. Germline V gene lookup returns CDR1 MDHEN and CDR2 SYDVKM. The CDR3 DNA follows: TGTGCCAGCAGTTTACTGAAAGCGCTGAGGGATCAGCCCCAGCATTTT. This translates into CASSLLKALRDQPQHF.

The chain uses TRBV4-3 and TRBJ2-5; a possible D gene is TRBD2 (6 bases). V lost 0 bases to trimming and J lost 5 bases, with 16 bases between them. Germline-derived CDR1 and CDR2 are LGHNA and YSLEER. The length of the CDR3 is 16 residues. The DNA of the CDR3 is TGCGCCAGCAGCCAAGATCTTAGACTAGTATCCGAGACCCAGTACTTC. Its protein product is CASSQDLRLVSETQYF.

The V gene is TRBV2, the J gene TRBJ1-6, with TRBD1 matching over 8 bases. The ends lost 5 bases at V and 7 bases at J; junction bases unmatched: 7. The CDR3 is made up of 15 amino acids. In germline, CDR1 is SNHLY, CDR2 FYNNEI. CDR3 loop: CASSPTDRGNSPLHF. The CDR3 DNA reads TGTGCCAGCAGTCCTACAGACAGGGGAAATTCACCCCTCCACTTT.